What follows are 23 T cell receptor beta chains derived from one specimen sequenced in a study of T cell changes during pregnancy in multiple sclerosis. Assay: immunoSEQ multiplex PCR; the TCRdb copy retains only in-frame clones and omits some. The profile covers 33,000 or so clones, with 75% to 90% appearing a single time and approximately 5.8% taken by the ten largest. This material consisted of CD8+ T cells from peripheral blood mononuclear cells, taken in the second trimester of pregnancy. All receptors come from a female donor with multiple sclerosis, enrolled in a pregnancy study.

The gene calls are TRBV4-2 and TRBJ1-1; D perhaps matches TRBD1 (5 bases). V gave up 1 base and J gave up 3 bases, with 6 bases separating them. The CDR3 extends over 13 amino acids. The germline V gene encodes CDR1 LGHNA and CDR2 YNFKEQ. CDR3 amino acids: CASSQVGDTEAFF. The CDR3 coding sequence is TGTGCCAGCAGCCAAGTAGGGGACACTGAAGCTTTCTTT.

The chain combines TRBV6-5 with TRBJ1-4; no definite D call. V was trimmed by 7 bases and J by 6 bases, leaving 15 bases between them. Germline CDR1 and CDR2: MNHEY and SVGAGI. This CDR3 spans 14 amino acids. The CDR3 loop reads CASMGLAGYEKLFF. As DNA, the CDR3 is TGTGCCAGCATGGGCCTGGCAGGTTATGAAAAACTGTTTTTT.

This chain joins TRBV4-1 and TRBJ2-3; 7 nucleotides agree with TRBD1. The CDR3 covers 18 residues. Germline V gene data show CDR1 as MGHRA and CDR2 as YSYEKL. J was trimmed by 6 bases and V by 0 bases; bases with no gene match: 15. The CDR3, as DNA: TGCGCCAGCAGCCAAGACGCCCGGACAGGTTCTCCCAAGGATACGCAGTATTTT. Its translation: CASSQDARTGSPKDTQYF.

The CDR3 loop reads CASSLEQGARYEQYF. DNA of the CDR3: TGTGCCAGCAGCTTGGAGCAGGGGGCGAGGTACGAGCAGTACTTC. The chain recombines TRBV5-5 with TRBJ2-7, with 8 positions matching TRBD1. The junction had 6 bases not matched to a gene; V was cut back by 0 bases and J by 4 bases. This CDR3 comprises 15 residues. Germline V gene sequence: CDR1 SGHKS, CDR2 YYEKEE (reference sequence).

The chain has TRBV4-1 and TRBJ2-3; TRBD2 agrees at 9 bases. The CDR3 has 16 residues. V shed 0 bases and J 4 bases; nucleotides not matched to a gene: 5. Germline CDR1 is MGHRA and CDR2 is YSYEKL. The CDR3 protein is CASSQDETSGSDTQYF. Here the CDR3 DNA reads TGCGCCAGCAGCCAAGACGAGACTAGCGGATCAGATACGCAGTATTTT.

The J gene is TRBJ2-1, the V gene TRBV4-3, with D unresolved. Germline loops: CDR1 LGHNA, CDR2 YSLEER. The CDR3 covers 14 residues. Trimming removed 0 bases at V and 5 bases at J, with 8 bases between. CDR3 nucleotides: TGCGCCAGCAGCCAAGAATTAGGAGACAATGAGCAGTTCTTC. This sequence encodes CASSQELGDNEQFF.

This rearrangement joins TRBV6-1 to TRBJ2-1; D is uncertain. V dropped 1 base and J dropped 10 bases, with 8 bases sitting between them. This CDR3 is built from 12 residues. Germline V gene lookup returns CDR1 MNHNS and CDR2 SASEGT. The CDR3 reads CASSEGRQEQFF. Written as DNA, the CDR3 is TGTGCCAGCAGTGAAGGCAGACAAGAGCAGTTCTTC.

The chain recombines TRBV7-8 with TRBJ2-7; D call uncertain. V was pared by 5 bases and J by 0 bases, with 11 bases between. This CDR3 has 14 amino acids. Germline V gives CDR1 SGHVS, CDR2 FQNEAQ. The CDR3 bases are TGTGCCAGCAGCCCCTCGGAGTACTCCTACGAGCAGTACTTC. Translating gives CASSPSEYSYEQYF.

The genes are TRBV29-1 and TRBJ2-1; 8 bases fit TRBD2. Germline-derived CDR1 and CDR2 are SQVTM and ANQGSEA. V shed 6 bases and J 6 bases; nucleotides not matched to a gene: 13. This CDR3 has 15 amino acids. CDR3 DNA: TGCAGCGTCCAAGACTGGGCGGGAGGCGTCAATGAGCAGTTCTTC. Translation: CSVQDWAGGVNEQFF.

The CDR3 DNA follows: TGTGCCAGCAGTTGGAGACCCAATGAGCAGTTCTTC. Translating gives CASSWRPNEQFF. The genes are TRBV6-6 and TRBJ2-1; D gene uncertain. The CDR3 spans 12 residues. From germline, CDR1 is MNHNY and CDR2 SVGAGI (reference sequence). With 4 bases removed from V and 6 bases from J, the gap between germline ends came to 7 bases.

The V call is TRBV27, the J call TRBJ2-1; D not resolved. Trimming removed 4 bases from V and 6 bases from J, with 10 bases in between. There are 13 residues in the CDR3. The germline CDR1 and CDR2 sequences are MNHEY and SMNVEV (reference sequence). The CDR3 is CASSSYGLNEQFF. The CDR3 region has the DNA TGTGCCAGCAGTTCTTACGGTCTCAATGAGCAGTTCTTC.

The rearrangement links TRBV5-6 to TRBJ2-3; a possible D gene is TRBD1 (6 bases). This CDR3 is built from 16 residues. Germline V gives CDR1 SGHDT, CDR2 YYEEEE. The germline V and J ends were trimmed by 0 bases and 6 bases, with 17 bases remaining between them. The CDR3 DNA sequence: TGTGCCAGCAGCTTGGGGGCAGGGGAGAGAAAGGATACGCAGTATTTT. Translated: CASSLGAGERKDTQYF. The variable domain in full, with the rest retrieved from reference TRBV5-6 and TRBJ2-3, is DAGVTQSPTHLIKTRGQQVTLRCSPKSGHDTVSWYQQALGQGPQFIFQYYEEEERQRGNFPDRFSGHQFPNYSSELNVNALLLGDSALYLCASSLGAGERKDTQYFGPGTRLTVL.

The gene calls are TRBV13 and TRBJ2-1; tentative D call: TRBD2 (6 bases). With 0 bases removed from V and 5 bases from J, the gap between germline ends came to 20 bases. The CDR3 contains 18 residues. Per the germline V gene, CDR1 is PRHDT and CDR2 is FYEKMQ (reference sequence). The CDR3 here is CASSLGGSGRPMHNEQFF. The CDR3 DNA follows: TGTGCCAGCAGCTTAGGAGGATCCGGGAGACCTATGCACAATGAGCAGTTCTTC.

The chain has TRBV7-2 and TRBJ2-1; D is undetermined. This CDR3 is 16 amino acids long. Trimming pared 5 bases from V and 5 bases from J, leaving 19 bases between. Germline V gene lookup returns CDR1 SGHTA and CDR2 FQGNSA. The DNA for the CDR3 is TGTGCCAGCAGCCTAGAGCCGCGTTCAGGTGACAATGAGCAGTTCTTC. Encoded protein: CASSLEPRSGDNEQFF.

Only one count was recorded for this clone. The chain joins TRBV7-9 to TRBJ2-4; 10 bases are a match to TRBD1. This CDR3 is built from 16 residues. Losses at the gene ends were 4 bases for V and 3 bases for J; bases not matched to a gene: 6. In germline, CDR1 is SEHNR, CDR2 FQNEAQ (reference sequence). CDR3 loop: CASSSSTGGGKNIQYF. CDR3 nucleotide sequence: TGTGCCAGCAGCTCCTCGACAGGGGGCGGCAAAAACATTCAGTACTTC.

The V call is TRBV30, the J call TRBJ2-1; 13 bases agree with TRBD2. This CDR3 has 13 residues. V trimming: 5 bases; J trimming: 5 bases; junction bases outside the gene matches: 0. CDR1 is GTSNPN and CDR2 is SVGIG in the germline V gene (reference sequence). The CDR3 DNA follows: TGTGCCTGGGGGACTAGCGGGAACAATGAGCAGTTCTTC. This codes for CAWGTSGNNEQFF. Variable domain in full (rest from reference TRBV30 and TRBJ2-1): SQTIHQWPATLVQPVGSPLSLECTVEGTSNPNLYWYRQAAGRGLQLLFYSVGIGQISSEVPQNLSASRPQDRQFILSSKKLLLSDSGFYLCAWGTSGNNEQFFGPGTRLTVL.

The chain couples TRBV13 to TRBJ2-2; 10 bases align to TRBD2. With V trimmed by 3 bases and J by 5 bases, 9 bases remained unmatched. The germline V gene encodes CDR1 PRHDT and CDR2 FYEKMQ (reference sequence). The CDR3 length is 17 residues. CDR3 sequence reads: CASSFRAGGLRTGELFF. CDR3 bases: TGTGCCAGCAGCTTCAGAGCGGGAGGGCTAAGGACCGGGGAGCTGTTTTTT.

The chain joins TRBV19 to TRBJ2-3, with D hard to call. V was pared by 3 bases and J by 1 base, with 8 bases between. CDR1 and CDR2 from the germline V gene are LNHDA and SQIVND (reference sequence). This CDR3 has 14 residues. CDR3 sequence reads: CASSIGAGTDTQYF. In DNA form, the CDR3 reads TGTGCCAGTAGTATCGGCGCGGGCACAGATACGCAGTATTTT.

J is TRBJ2-4 and V is TRBV30, with 8 bases matching TRBD1. The CDR3 is 13 amino acids. Germline V gene sequence: CDR1 GTSNPN, CDR2 SVGIG (reference sequence). Unmatched junction bases numbered 5, after V lost 1 base and J lost 9 bases. The CDR3 DNA is TGTGCCTGGAGTGGGGACAGGCAGGGCATTCAGTACTTC. Translation: CAWSGDRQGIQYF.

V is TRBV13 and J is TRBJ2-1; 16 bases agree with TRBD2. The V gene's germline CDR1 is PRHDT and CDR2 FYEKMQ (reference sequence). The CDR3 runs 21 residues. V shed 4 bases and J 3 bases; nucleotides not matched to a gene: 15. The CDR3 DNA follows: TGTGCCAGCAGCTCCCGCACCTCCGGGACTAGCGGGAGGGGTAGCTACAATGAGCAGTTCTTC. Amino acid sequence: CASSSRTSGTSGRGSYNEQFF.

The chain combines TRBV10-3 with TRBJ2-3; tentatively, D is TRBD1 (5 bases). Per germline, CDR1 ENHRY and CDR2 SYGVKD. V was cut by 2 bases and J by 4 bases, with 16 bases left in between. The CDR3 sequence is 16 residues long. The CDR3 DNA sequence: TGTGCCATCAGTGAGCCAGCCCAGGGTTTGGCAGATACGCAGTATTTT. It yields the protein CAISEPAQGLADTQYF.

The V and J genes are TRBV21-1 and TRBJ1-5; no DNA check was done on the table's D call, TRBD1. TRBV21-1 is described as a pseudogene. This CDR3 is built from 15 residues. The CDR3 is CASSKKGRVSQPQHF. CDR3 sequence (DNA): TGTGCCAGCAGCAAAAAGGGCAGGGTCAGTCAGCCCCAGCATTTT.

The chain links TRBV5-6 to TRBJ2-3; tentative D call: TRBD2 (5 bases). CDR1 SGHDT and CDR2 YYEEEE come from the germline V gene. V was clipped by 0 bases and J by 6 bases, with 5 bases between them. This CDR3 has 12 amino acids. CDR3 sequence (DNA): TGTGCCAGCAGCTTGGGGGAGGATACGCAGTATTTT. Translated, it gives CASSLGEDTQYF.